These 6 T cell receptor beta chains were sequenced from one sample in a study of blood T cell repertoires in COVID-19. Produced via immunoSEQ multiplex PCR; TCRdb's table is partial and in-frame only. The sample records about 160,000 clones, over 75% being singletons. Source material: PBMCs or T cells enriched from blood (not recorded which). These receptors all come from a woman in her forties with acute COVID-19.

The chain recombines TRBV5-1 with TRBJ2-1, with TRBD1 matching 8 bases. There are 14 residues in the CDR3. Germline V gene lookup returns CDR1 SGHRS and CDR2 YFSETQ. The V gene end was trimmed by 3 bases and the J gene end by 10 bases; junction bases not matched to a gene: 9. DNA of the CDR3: TGCGCCAGCAGCTCCTCCTTACGGGACAGGGAGCAGTTCTTC. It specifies CASSSSLRDREQFF. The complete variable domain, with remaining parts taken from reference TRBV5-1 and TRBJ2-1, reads KAGVTQTPRYLIKTRGQQVTLSCSPISGHRSVSWYQQTPGQGLQFLFEYFSETQRNKGNFPGRFSGRQFSNSRSEMNVSTLELGDSALYLCASSSSLRDREQFFGPGTRLTVL.

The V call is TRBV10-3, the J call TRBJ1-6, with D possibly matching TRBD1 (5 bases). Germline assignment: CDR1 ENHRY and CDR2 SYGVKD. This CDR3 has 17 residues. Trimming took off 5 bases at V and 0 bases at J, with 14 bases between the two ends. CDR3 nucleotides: TGTGCCATCAGTAAGGCTGGGGCGAGCTCCTATAATTCACCCCTCCACTTT. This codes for CAISKAGASSYNSPLHF.

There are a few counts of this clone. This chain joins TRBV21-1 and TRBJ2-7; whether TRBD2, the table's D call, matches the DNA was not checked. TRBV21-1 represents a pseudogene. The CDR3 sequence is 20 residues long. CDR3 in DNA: TGTGCCAGCAGCAACGGACTAGCGGGAGCTTTCCCCACCAGAGACTACGAGCAGTACGTC. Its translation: CASSNGLAGAFPTRDYEQYV.

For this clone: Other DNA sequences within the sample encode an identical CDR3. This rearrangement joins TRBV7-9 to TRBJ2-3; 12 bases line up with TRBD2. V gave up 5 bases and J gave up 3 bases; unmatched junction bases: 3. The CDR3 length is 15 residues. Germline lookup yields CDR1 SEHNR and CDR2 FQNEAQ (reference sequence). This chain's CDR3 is CASSVTSGSTDTQYF. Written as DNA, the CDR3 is TGTGCCAGCAGCGTGACTAGCGGGAGTACAGATACGCAGTATTTT. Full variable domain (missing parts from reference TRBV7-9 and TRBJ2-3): DTGVSQNPRHKITKRGQNVTFRCDPISEHNRLYWYRQTLGQGPEFLTYFQNEAQLEKSRLLSDRFSAERPKGSFSTLEIQRTEQGDSAMYLCASSVTSGSTDTQYFGPGTRLTVL.

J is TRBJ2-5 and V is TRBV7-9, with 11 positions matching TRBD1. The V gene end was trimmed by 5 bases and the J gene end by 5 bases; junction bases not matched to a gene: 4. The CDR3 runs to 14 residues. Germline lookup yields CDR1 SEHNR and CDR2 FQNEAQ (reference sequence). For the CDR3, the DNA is TGTGCCAGCAGCCCGGGGACAGGGGGGGAGACCCAGTACTTC. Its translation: CASSPGTGGETQYF.

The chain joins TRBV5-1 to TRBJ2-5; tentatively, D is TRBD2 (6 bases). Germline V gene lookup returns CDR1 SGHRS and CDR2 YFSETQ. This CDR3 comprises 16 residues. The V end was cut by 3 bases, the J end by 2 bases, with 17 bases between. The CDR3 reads CASSSPGAGKQETQYF. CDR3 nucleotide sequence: TGCGCCAGCAGCTCGCCCGGGGCGGGAAAACAAGAGACCCAGTACTTC.